The 32 T cell receptor beta chains given below trace back to one sample, sequenced in a study of T cell repertoires in cytomegalovirus infection. TCRdb redid the calling of the reads with MiXCR, one entry per CDR3 protein. The sample holds fewer than 1,000,000 distinct CDR3 sequences; approximately 31% are singletons and the top ten take roughly 13%. No cognate antigen is known for these TCRs. The sample was cultured CD8+ T cells from PBMCs, taken from culture after CMV antigen stimulation. The receptors derive from a human donor in good health (CMV status not recorded). Some clones in this sample may be carry-over from other donors' samples.

The V and J genes are TRBV5-1 and TRBJ1-2; TRBD1 matches 7 bases. V lost 0 bases, J lost 6 bases, and 5 bases stayed unmatched. Per the germline V gene, CDR1 is SGHRS and CDR2 is YFSETQ. CDR3 length equals 14 residues. CDR3 region: CASSLAAGGDGYTF. In DNA form, the CDR3 reads TGCGCCAGCAGCTTGGCCGCAGGGGGTGATGGCTACACCTTC.

The chain employs TRBV6-1 and TRBJ2-1, with 12 bases lining up with TRBD1. The V segment lost 6 bases and the J segment 6 bases; nucleotides outside the gene matches: 3. The CDR3 extends over 14 amino acids. Germline V lookup: CDR1 MNHNS, CDR2 SASEGT. The DNA for the CDR3 is TGTGCCAGCAGGGGACAGGGGGCTTTCAATGAGCAGTTCTTC. Its translation is CASRGQGAFNEQFF.

V and J are TRBV13 and TRBJ2-3; D uncertain. Germline V gene lookup returns CDR1 PRHDT and CDR2 FYEKMQ (reference sequence). The V end was cut by 0 bases, the J end by 2 bases, with 15 bases between. The CDR3 loop spans 17 amino acids. This chain's CDR3 is CASSLGRRKEPTDTQYF. The CDR3 coding sequence is TGTGCCAGCAGCTTAGGACGGCGAAAGGAGCCCACAGATACGCAGTATTTT.

This clonotype is a singleton in its sample. J is TRBJ2-2 and V is TRBV27; 9 bases are shared with TRBD1. The CDR3 has 16 residues. Germline-derived CDR1 and CDR2 are MNHEY and SMNVEV (reference sequence). Losses at the gene ends were 5 bases for V and 6 bases for J; bases not matched to a gene: 10. The CDR3 loop is CASSVTGTGRAGELFF. In DNA, the CDR3 is TGTGCCAGCAGTGTGACCGGGACAGGGAGGGCCGGGGAGCTGTTTTTT.

This clonotype was counted many times. This sequence joins TRBV6-1 and TRBJ1-5; a possible D gene is TRBD1 (6 bases). Germline V gene data show CDR1 as MNHNS and CDR2 as SASEGT. The CDR3 is 14 amino acids. V was clipped by 5 bases and J by 6 bases, with 14 bases between them. CDR3 residues: CASSTQGPAQPQHF. Written as DNA, the CDR3 is TGTGCCAGCAGTACACAGGGTCCGGCTCAGCCCCAGCATTTT.

This clonotype showed up just once. The chain uses TRBV3-1 and TRBJ2-1; D is ambiguous. The CDR3 runs to 13 residues. Germline CDR1 and CDR2: LGHDT and YNNKEL (reference sequence). With 0 bases removed from V and 14 bases from J, the gap between germline ends came to 14 bases. The CDR3 region is CASSQDSGDREFF. DNA for the CDR3: TGTGCCAGCAGCCAAGATAGTGGTGATCGGGAGTTCTTC.

This clonotype has only a few counts. The V gene is TRBV10-3, the J gene TRBJ2-7; no clear D gene. The germline V gene has CDR1 ENHRY and CDR2 SYGVKD. This CDR3 has 15 residues. The ends were cut back, 5 bases at V and 0 bases at J, with 14 bases in the middle. The CDR3: CAISLTEPNSYEQYF. CDR3 DNA: TGTGCCATCAGTTTAACAGAGCCAAACTCCTACGAGCAGTACTTC.

This clonotype was picked up a small number of times. This chain connects TRBV2 to TRBJ2-7, with D uncertain. In germline, CDR1 is SNHLY, CDR2 FYNNEI. Trimming stripped 6 bases from V and 4 bases from J, with 10 bases between. There are 12 residues in the CDR3. As DNA, the CDR3 is TGTGCCAGCAGGGGGTCCAGGTACGAGCAGTACTTC. Its protein product is CASRGSRYEQYF.

The rearrangement uses TRBV12-3 or TRBV12-4 and TRBJ2-7, with D perhaps TRBD2 (5 bases). Deletions cut 0 bases from V and 7 bases from J, with 10 bases between. The CDR3 has 13 amino acids. In nucleotides, the CDR3 is TGTGCCAGCAGTTTAGCTAGCGTAGGGGAGCAGTACGTC. Translated, it gives CASSLASVGEQYV.

This clonotype has a handful of counts. The chain employs TRBV5-8 and TRBJ1-6; maybe TRBD1 (6 bases). V was cut by 4 bases and J by 9 bases, with 17 bases left in between. Germline V lookup: CDR1 SGHTS, CDR2 YDEGEE. CDR3 length: 15 amino acids. CDR3 coding DNA: TGTGCCAGCAGCCAAAGACAGGAGAAGGGTTCACCCCTCCACTTT. This gives the protein CASSQRQEKGSPLHF.

CDR3 sequence: CAISDLGDEQYF. CDR3 sequence (DNA): TGTGCCATCAGTGACCTCGGGGACGAGCAGTACTTC. This sequence joins TRBV10-3 and TRBJ2-7, with D maybe TRBD2 (5 bases). Trimming pared 3 bases from V and 5 bases from J, leaving 8 bases between. CDR3 length: 12 residues. Germline V lookup: CDR1 ENHRY, CDR2 SYGVKD.

The chain employs TRBV6-2 or TRBV6-3 and TRBJ2-2; perhaps TRBD2 as D (6 bases). In germline, CDR1 is MNHEY, CDR2 SVGEGT. V was clipped by 2 bases and J by 7 bases, with 14 bases between them. CDR3 length equals 15 residues. The CDR3 sequence is CASSYRLGVGGELFF. The CDR3 DNA follows: TGTGCCAGCAGTTACAGACTAGGAGTCGGCGGGGAGCTGTTTTTT.

This clonotype was detected a few times. This sequence joins TRBV28 and TRBJ1-2; the D gene is possibly TRBD1 (5 bases). The CDR3 has 14 amino acids. Between the trimmed V and J ends, which lost 5 bases and 4 bases, there was a span of 14 bases. The germline V gene encodes CDR1 MDHEN and CDR2 SYDVKM. The CDR3 DNA reads TGTGCCAGCAGTCACGGGGGGGAGGGCTATGGCTACACCTTC. The encoded protein is CASSHGGEGYGYTF.

The chain recombines TRBV19 with TRBJ1-2; no clear D gene. CDR3 size: 12 residues. CDR1 is LNHDA and CDR2 is SQIVND in the germline V gene (reference sequence). V lost 7 bases and J 0 bases, leaving 6 bases between the germline ends. In DNA, the CDR3 is TGTGCCAGTACCTGGGCTAACTATGGCTACACCTTC. Encoded protein: CASTWANYGYTF.

There are a few counts of this clonotype. This chain connects TRBV6-5 to TRBJ1-4; D gene ambiguous. The CDR3 covers 14 residues. Trimming removed 0 bases at V and 7 bases at J, with 9 bases between. Germline V gene sequence: CDR1 MNHEY, CDR2 SVGAGI. The DNA of the CDR3 is TGTGCCAGCAGTTACTCGATCAGTCCTGAAAAACTGTTTTTT. It codes for CASSYSISPEKLFF.

This chain links TRBV28 with TRBJ2-2; TRBD1 might be the D (6 bases). The CDR3 has 20 amino acids. CDR1 MDHEN and CDR2 SYDVKM come from the germline V gene. Trimming pared 3 bases from V and 0 bases from J, leaving 23 bases between. CDR3: CASSLRNPGRDIANTGELFF. The DNA of the CDR3 is TGTGCCAGCAGTTTGCGGAACCCCGGTCGGGACATCGCGAACACCGGGGAGCTGTTTTTT.

Turning to this clonotype: A read error may account for a junction end that differs from germline. J is TRBJ2-3 and V is TRBV7-6, with 8 nucleotides matching TRBD2. CDR3 size: 14 residues. Germline assignment: CDR1 SGHVS and CDR2 FNYEAQ. For the CDR3, the DNA is TGTGCCAGCAGCTTGGTCGGGGGGGCAGATATGCAGTATTTT. Translation: CASSLVGGADMQYF.

The J gene is TRBJ2-1, the V gene TRBV20-1; possibly TRBD2 for D (5 bases). In germline, CDR1 is DFQATT, CDR2 SNEGSKA (reference sequence). The CDR3 loop spans 14 amino acids. The V end was cut by 6 bases, the J end by 4 bases, with 16 bases between. The CDR3 loop is CSAEGDLVYNEQFF. The DNA for the CDR3 is TGCAGTGCCGAGGGCGACCTTGTTTACAATGAGCAGTTCTTC.

The chain employs TRBV6-5 and TRBJ1-4, with no clear D. Trimming cost V 2 bases and J 4 bases, with 8 bases left between them. The CDR3 runs to 14 residues. Germline CDR1 reads MNHEY; CDR2 reads SVGAGI. The CDR3 sequence: CASSYDGYNEKLFF. The CDR3 nucleotides read TGTGCCAGCAGTTACGATGGTTATAATGAAAAACTGTTTTTT.

The rearrangement links TRBV10-3 to TRBJ2-1; 10 nucleotides line up with TRBD1. The germline CDR1 and CDR2 sequences are ENHRY and SYGVKD. The V and J ends lost 8 bases and 6 bases, in that order; junction bases with no gene match: 7. This CDR3 contains 14 residues. CDR3 loop: CAISTTGGFNEQFF. In DNA form, the CDR3 reads TGTGCCATCTCTACGACAGGGGGCTTCAATGAGCAGTTCTTC.

This clonotype has a single count. The chain recombines TRBV19 with TRBJ1-1; 9 bases are a match to TRBD1. The CDR3 is 15 amino acids. CDR1 is LNHDA and CDR2 is SQIVND in the germline V gene (reference sequence). Trimming at V came to 1 base and at J to 4 bases, leaving 4 bases not matched to a gene. CDR3 region: CASSIGQGGSTEAFF. The DNA for the CDR3 is TGTGCCAGTAGTATAGGACAGGGGGGAAGCACTGAAGCTTTCTTT.

V gene TRBV24-1 combines with J gene TRBJ2-3, with TRBD1 identical over 9 bases. The CDR3 loop spans 19 amino acids. The V and J ends lost 2 bases and 1 base, in that order; junction bases with no gene match: 12. CDR1 and CDR2 from the germline V gene are KGHDR and SFDVKD. The CDR3 DNA is TGTGCCACCAGTGATTGGGACAGGGCCATTAACCCAGGCACAGATACGCAGTATTTT. Residues: CATSDWDRAINPGTDTQYF.

This clonotype was counted between two and nine times. The rearrangement joins TRBV6-2 or TRBV6-3 to TRBJ2-7; D is perhaps TRBD2 (6 bases). V lost 0 bases and J 5 bases, leaving 20 bases between the germline ends. The germline V gene encodes CDR1 MNHEY and CDR2 SVGEGT. The CDR3 loop spans 17 amino acids. The CDR3 DNA follows: TGTGCCAGCAGTTACTCGACGGGGGACCCTAGGTGGGACGAGCAGTACGTC. Amino acids: CASSYSTGDPRWDEQYV.

This clonotype was counted between two and nine times. This chain joins TRBV6-5 and TRBJ1-6; 8 bases agree with TRBD1. Germline loops: CDR1 MNHEY, CDR2 SVGAGI. Trimming cost V 2 bases and J 4 bases; bases outside gene matches: 1. The CDR3 length is 15 residues. CDR3: CASSYTGGYNSPLHF. The CDR3 region has the DNA TGTGCCAGCAGTTACACAGGGGGATATAATTCACCCCTCCACTTT.

The chain carries TRBV4-1 and TRBJ2-3, with D unclear. From germline, CDR1 is MGHRA and CDR2 YSYEKL. The CDR3 spans 15 residues. Trimming cost V 0 bases and J 7 bases, with 14 bases left between them. The DNA for the CDR3 is TGCGCCAGCAGCCAAGATTCGGGCGCTACTAATACGCAGTATTTT. Its protein is CASSQDSGATNTQYF.

The rearrangement joins TRBV4-2 to TRBJ2-3; 14 nucleotides align to TRBD2. From germline, CDR1 is LGHNA and CDR2 YNFKEQ. The CDR3 loop spans 21 amino acids. V shed 4 bases, J shed 2 bases, and the junction held 17 bases outside the gene matches. The CDR3 loop reads CASSLLVPGTSGGRNTDTQYF. The DNA of the CDR3 is TGTGCCAGCAGCCTACTAGTCCCCGGGACTAGCGGGGGTCGGAACACAGATACGCAGTATTTT.

This clonotype occurred once. The chain is built from TRBV19 and TRBJ1-1; D gene unclear. The CDR3 contains 15 residues. V was trimmed by 1 base and J by 0 bases, leaving 9 bases between them. CDR1 and CDR2 (germline): LNHDA, SQIVND (reference sequence). Here the CDR3 DNA reads TGTGCCAGTAGTATAGGAAGAGCGATGAACACTGAAGCTTTCTTT. This codes for CASSIGRAMNTEAFF.

The count of this clonotype is one. This chain connects TRBV7-9 to TRBJ2-7; D tentatively reads TRBD1 or TRBD2 (5 bases each). Germline V gene lookup returns CDR1 SEHNR and CDR2 FQNEAQ (reference sequence). The CDR3 spans 12 residues. Trimming cost V 3 bases and J 12 bases, with 15 bases left between them. The CDR3 here is CASSFRGQDLYF. CDR3 DNA sequence: TGTGCCAGCAGCTTCCGGGGCCAAGACCTGTACTTC. The full variable domain, its missing parts supplied by reference TRBV7-9 and TRBJ2-7, is DTGVSQNPRHKITKRGQNVTFRCDPISEHNRLYWYRQTLGQGPEFLTYFQNEAQLEKSRLLSDRFSAERPKGSFSTLEIQRTEQGDSAMYLCASSFRGQDLYFGPGTRLTVT.

This clonotype was seen more than once but under ten times. This chain uses TRBV4-1 with TRBJ2-3; D may be TRBD2 (6 bases). Looked up from germline, CDR1 is MGHRA and CDR2 is YSYEKL. The CDR3 totals 17 residues. Trimming pared 5 bases from V and 1 base from J, leaving 19 bases between. The CDR3 DNA is TGCGCCAGCAGCTTTTATGGACAAGAGCGGGGCACAGATACGCAGTATTTT. Translating gives CASSFYGQERGTDTQYF.

CDR3 in DNA: TGTGCCAGTAGTATAGATGGCGGGACTGGGGCCAACGTCCTGACTTTC. Amino acid sequence: CASSIDGGTGANVLTF. The chain has TRBV19 and TRBJ2-6, with D possibly matching TRBD2 (6 bases). The CDR3 consists of 16 residues. CDR1 is LNHDA, CDR2 SQIVND, per germline (reference sequence). V dropped 0 bases and J dropped 2 bases, with 8 bases sitting between them.

The chain links TRBV5-1 to TRBJ2-1; TRBD2 aligns across 12 bases. Per the germline V gene, CDR1 is SGHRS and CDR2 is YFSETQ. The CDR3 is 17 residues long. V was clipped by 0 bases and J by 7 bases; unmatched bases: 8. CDR3 loop: CASSLGTSGARWNEQFF. In nucleotides, the CDR3 is TGCGCCAGCAGCTTGGGGACTAGCGGGGCCCGCTGGAATGAGCAGTTCTTC.

This clonotype was seen only a few times. The rearrangement links TRBV19 to TRBJ1-1, with TRBD1 identical over 9 bases. The CDR3 runs to 15 residues. Trimming took 5 bases from V and 0 from J; bases not matched to a gene: 4. Germline V lookup: CDR1 LNHDA, CDR2 SQIVND (reference sequence). CDR3 in amino acids: CASSSRTGVNTEAFF. The CDR3 bases are TGTGCCAGTAGTTCACGGACAGGGGTGAACACTGAAGCTTTCTTT. The full variable domain, with the rest looked up from reference TRBV19 and TRBJ1-1, is DGGITQSPKYLFRKEGQNVTLSCEQNLNHDAMYWYRQDPGQGLRLIYYSQIVNDFQKGDIAEGYSVSREKKESFPLTVTSAQKNPTAFYLCASSSRTGVNTEAFFGQGTRLTVV.